These T cell receptor beta chains were read from a single sample in a study of cytomegalovirus exposure and HLA in healthy donors. The repertoire was sequenced with immunoSEQ multiplex PCR; TCRdb's copy has only in-frame clones and lacks some. The table shows over 150,000 clones, with roughly two thirds occurring only once. The sequenced material came from PBMCs. Receptors originate from a woman between 18 and 30 years old in good health and CMV-seropositive. CDR3s include the opening cysteine and the closing phenylalanine or tryptophan. A D gene is named only where the DNA matches it firmly. Not every row has a clone size; where given, it reads once, few, many or a size class.

j_call	clone_size	d_call	v_call	cdr3_nt	cdr3_aa
TRBJ2-7	-	-	TRBV6-1	TGTGCCATCCAGCCGCTGGTGGGGAGCTCCTACGAGCAGTACTTC	CAIQPLVGSSYEQYF
TRBJ2-7	-	TRBD2	TRBV5-1	TGCGCCAGCAGCTCTTCTAGCGGGGGGTTCTACGAGCAGTACTTC	CASSSSSGGFYEQYF
TRBJ2-5	-	-	TRBV5-6	TGTGCCAGCAGCTTGGGGGAGACGCGGGCCACGGGGTACTTC	CASSLGETRATGYF
TRBJ2-1	-	-	TRBV7-2	TGTGCCAGCAGCCCAAATTCTCTAGTGGAATACAATGAGCAGTTCTTC	CASSPNSLVEYNEQFF
TRBJ1-1	-	TRBD1	TRBV7-6	TGTGCCAGCAGCTCCAACCACAGGGGGCCGGGGACTGAAGCTTTCTTT	CASSSNHRGPGTEAFF
TRBJ2-2	-	TRBD2	TRBV28	TGTGCCACCACTCCGCCGCGGGGGCGGGGGGGGACCGGGGAGCTGTTTTTT	CATTPPRGRGGTGELFF
TRBJ2-7	-	-	TRBV6-4	TGTGCCAGCAGTGACGGGGCTGAGCAGTACTTC	CASSDGAEQYF
TRBJ1-2	-	TRBD1	TRBV2	TGTGCCAGCAGTCGGACAGGAGATGGCTACACCTTC	CASSRTGDGYTF
TRBJ1-1	few	-	TRBV5-4	TGTGCCAGCAGCTATGATCAGCGGGAAGCTTTCTTT	CASSYDQREAFF
TRBJ1-5	-	-	TRBV6-1	TGTGCCAGCATTGCGGGAAACGGCAATCAGCCCCAGCATTTT	CASIAGNGNQPQHF
TRBJ1-2	few	TRBD1	TRBV30	TGTGCCTGGAATACCGGGACAGGGTTTGGCTACACCTTC	CAWNTGTGFGYTF
TRBJ2-7	-	-	TRBV19	TGTGCCAGTAGTATAGGGGCCCTTAGCTCCTACGAGCAGTACTTC	CASSIGALSSYEQYF
TRBJ2-7	-	TRBD2	TRBV2	TGTGCCAGCAGTGTCACTAGCGGGGGGGCCTACGAGCAGTACTTC	CASSVTSGGAYEQYF
TRBJ1-4	-	TRBD1	TRBV9	TGTGCCAGCAGCGGGGACAGTAATGAAAAACTGTTTTTT	CASSGDSNEKLFF
TRBJ2-6	-	-	TRBV27	TGTGCCAGCAGAGCGGCTGGGGCCAACGTCCTGACTTTC	CASRAAGANVLTF
TRBJ1-1	-	TRBD1	TRBV6-5	TGTGCCAGCAGTTACCAGGGGGGGAACACTGAAGCTTTCTTT	CASSYQGGNTEAFF
TRBJ1-3	-	-	TRBV6-5	TGTGCCAGCACCAGACAGGCCACCTCTGGAAACACCATATATTTT	CASTRQATSGNTIYF
TRBJ1-5	-	TRBD1	TRBV23-1	TGCGCCAGCAGTCAAACACAAGGGGGCCTTCATATCAATCAGCCCCAGCATTTT	CASSQTQGGLHINQPQHF
TRBJ1-3	few	TRBD1	TRBV25-1	TGTGCCAGCAGATCAACCGGGACAGGGGCTGGAAACACCATATATTTT	CASRSTGTGAGNTIYF
TRBJ2-7	once	-	TRBV6-5	TGTGCCAGCAGTTACTCGCCCAGCTACGAGCAGTACTTC	CASSYSPSYEQYF
TRBJ1-1	-	-	TRBV6-5	TGTGCCAGCAGTTCTACGCGGGGCAGTGAAGCTTTCTTT	CASSSTRGSEAFF
TRBJ1-1	-	-	TRBV5-1	TGCGCCAGCAGCACGGGAATCGGGGGGGAAGTTGAGGCTTTCTTT	CASSTGIGGEVEAFF
TRBJ1-2	-	-	TRBV27	TGTGCCAGCAGTTTACTGGGGACTAGTAGCTACACCTTC	CASSLLGTSSYTF
TRBJ1-1	-	TRBD1	TRBV5-4	TGTGCCAGCAGCGCTGACAGGGCTAACACTGAAGCTTTCTTT	CASSADRANTEAFF
TRBJ1-6	-	-	TRBV7-9	TGTGCCAGCAGGCGGAACAATCTTAATTCACCCCTCCACTTT	CASRRNNLNSPLHF
TRBJ2-7	once	TRBD1	TRBV18	TGTGCCAGCTCGCGACCGGGACAGGGAGGAGGCGAGCAGTACTTC	CASSRPGQGGGEQYF
TRBJ1-4	-	-	TRBV5-1	TGCGCCAGCAGTTTGGGCCAGGGAGAAAAACTGTTTTTT	CASSLGQGEKLFF
TRBJ2-3	-	TRBD2	TRBV11-3	TGTGCCAGCAGCTTAGGGGGGGGGTACACAGATACGCAGTATTTT	CASSLGGGYTDTQYF
TRBJ1-2	-	TRBD1	TRBV19	TGTGCCAGTAGTACCCGACAGGGGGGACAGTATGGCTACACCTTC	CASSTRQGGQYGYTF
TRBJ2-5	-	-	TRBV7-9	TGTGCCAGCACCCGAGAGACCCAGTACTTC	CASTRETQYF
TRBJ1-2	-	-	TRBV5-4	TGTGCCAGCAGCTTTCCCCCTTGGACAGATGGCGACTATGGCTACACCTTC	CASSFPPWTDGDYGYTF
TRBJ2-3	-	-	TRBV14	TGTGCCAGCAGCCAAGGAATGCGGATCACAGATACGCAGTATTTT	CASSQGMRITDTQYF
TRBJ1-1	-	-	TRBV30	TGTGCCTGGAGTGGGGGGGTAGGTGGTGAAGCTTTCTTT	CAWSGGVGGEAFF
TRBJ2-7	-	TRBD1	TRBV5-6	TGTGCCAGCAGCTTAGGGGGCCTACACTACGAGCAGTACTTC	CASSLGGLHYEQYF
TRBJ1-3	-	-	TRBV9	TGTGCCAGCAGCGCCGCTGGCGGGAGGGACACCATATATTTT	CASSAAGGRDTIYF
TRBJ1-1	few	-	TRBV13	TGTGCCAGCAGCCTAGACGGGGGGAGCACTGAAGCTTTCTTT	CASSLDGGSTEAFF
TRBJ2-7	-	-	TRBV7-8	TGTGCCAGCAGCCCGTTAACTCTATCCTACGAGCAGTACTTC	CASSPLTLSYEQYF
TRBJ1-2	-	-	TRBV6-4	TGTGCCAGCATCATCTTACGGTGGGGCAGAGGCTACACCTTC	CASIILRWGRGYTF
TRBJ1-6	-	TRBD1	TRBV5-4	TGTGCCAGCACCCCGGACAGGGATTATTCACCCCTCCACTTT	CASTPDRDYSPLHF
TRBJ2-3	-	-	TRBV9	TGTGCCAGCAGCGAACAGACAGATACGCAGTATTTT	CASSEQTDTQYF
TRBJ1-2	-	TRBD1	TRBV10-3	TGTGCCATCGGGGACAGGGACTATGGCTACACCTTC	CAIGDRDYGYTF
TRBJ2-2	-	TRBD1	TRBV25-1	TGTGCCAGCAGTAGGGGGCTTGGGGAGCTGTTTTTT	CASSRGLGELFF
TRBJ1-2	-	TRBD1	TRBV6-5	TGTGCCAGCAGTTACGGGACAGGCCGCTATGGCTACACCTTC	CASSYGTGRYGYTF
TRBJ1-5	-	-	TRBV6-5	TGTGCCAGCAGTGGACGGGAAGGTCAGCCCCAGCATTTT	CASSGREGQPQHF